This T cell receptor (beta chain) was captured in a study of immune cell composition in non-small cell lung cancer. About the study: Lung adenocarcinoma or squamous carcinoma made up most tumours.

Concerning this clone itself: Its antigen is currently unknown.

V was clipped by 8 bases and J by 3 bases, with 25 bases between them. Germline CDR1 GTSNPN, CDR2 SVGIG (reference sequence). This CDR3 is 16 amino acids long. The protocol was immunoSEQ multiplex PCR, while the TCRdb copy is restricted to in-frame clones and leaves out a portion. Of thousands of clones in the sample, approximately 67% were seen once. Normal lung was taken at the farthest possible site, at least 3 cm from tumour. Overall study results and limits: Tumour TCR-beta clonality showed no significant link to smoking pack-years. It was not proven that tumour-reactive clones equal dominant tumour-associated clones.

V and J are TRBV30 and TRBJ1-2; the D gene is possibly TRBD1 (5 bases). Sequences were obtained from non-adjacent lung tissue. This TCR was sampled from a human donor with non-small cell lung cancer. Here the CDR3 reads CARQTKIREEDYGYTF. CDR3 nucleotide sequence: TGTGCCCGGCAGACGAAGATCAGGGAGGAGGACTATGGCTACACCTTC.